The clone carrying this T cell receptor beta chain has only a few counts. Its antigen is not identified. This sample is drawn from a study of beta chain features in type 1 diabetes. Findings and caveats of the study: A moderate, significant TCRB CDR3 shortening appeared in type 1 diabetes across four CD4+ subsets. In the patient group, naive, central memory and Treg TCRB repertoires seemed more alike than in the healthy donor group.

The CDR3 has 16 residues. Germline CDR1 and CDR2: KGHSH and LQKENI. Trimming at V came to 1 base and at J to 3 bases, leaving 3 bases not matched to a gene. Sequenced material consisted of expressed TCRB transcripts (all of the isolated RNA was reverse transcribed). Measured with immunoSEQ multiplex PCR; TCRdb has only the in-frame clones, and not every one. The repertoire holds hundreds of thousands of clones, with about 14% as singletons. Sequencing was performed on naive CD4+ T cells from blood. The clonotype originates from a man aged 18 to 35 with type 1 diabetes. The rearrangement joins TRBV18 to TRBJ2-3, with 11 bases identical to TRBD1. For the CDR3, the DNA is TGTGCCAGCTCACCACGGACAGGGGGCGCGACAGATACGCAGTATTTT. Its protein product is CASSPRTGGATDTQYF.